Listed here are 5 T cell receptor beta chains from one sample, sequenced in a study of STAT3 mutations in large granular lymphocyte leukemia. Measured with immunoSEQ multiplex PCR; TCRdb has only the in-frame clones, and not every one. The sample has about 42,000 clones, approximately 78% seen once; the top ten hold less than 0.55%. Study-wide results and caveats: Every T-LGLL patient had at least one immunodominant TCRbeta clonotype.

These TCRs are of unknown antigen specificity. The sample taken for sequencing was PBMCs. These receptors originate from a human donor with T large granular lymphocyte leukemia. Some clones in this sample may be carry-over from other donors' samples.

The chain is built from TRBV14 and TRBJ2-5; perhaps TRBD2 as D (5 bases). This CDR3 contains 13 residues. V was cut by 4 bases and J by 5 bases, with 11 bases left in between. The germline CDR1 and CDR2 sequences are SGHDN and FVKESK. CDR3 bases: TGTGCCAGCAGCCTAGTCGGGGAGGAGACCCAGTACTTC. This sequence encodes CASSLVGEETQYF. Variable domain in full (rest from reference TRBV14 and TRBJ2-5): EAGVTQFPSHSVIEKGQTVTLRCDPISGHDNLYWYRRVMGKEIKFLLHFVKESKQDESGMPNNRFLAERTGGTYSTLKVQPAELEDSGVYFCASSLVGEETQYFGPGTRLLVL.

The chain combines TRBV5-4 with TRBJ1-2; maybe TRBD1 (6 bases). This CDR3 region has 13 residues. V lost 8 bases to trimming and J lost 6 bases, with 17 bases between them. Germline lookup yields CDR1 SGHNT and CDR2 YYREEE (reference sequence). In DNA form, the CDR3 reads TGTGCCAGTTCGGAAGGGGGAATAGATGGCTACACCTTC. Its protein is CASSEGGIDGYTF.

The V and J genes are TRBV9 and TRBJ2-5, with 11 bases that match TRBD1. The CDR3 is made up of 15 amino acids. Per the germline V gene, CDR1 is SGDLS and CDR2 is YYNGEE. V gave up 2 bases and J gave up 4 bases; unmatched junction bases: 4. The CDR3 sequence is CASSVGTGGIETQYF. The CDR3 coding sequence is TGTGCCAGCAGCGTTGGGACAGGGGGAATAGAGACCCAGTACTTC.

The CDR3 loop is CACRTGTRGMNTEAFF. In nucleotides, the CDR3 is TGTGCCTGCCGAACTGGGACCAGGGGGATGAACACTGAAGCTTTCTTT. The chain employs TRBV19 and TRBJ1-1; 7 bases line up with TRBD1. Germline trimming cut 11 bases from V and 0 bases from J; bases unmatched to any gene: 15. Germline values: CDR1 LNHDA, CDR2 SQIVND (reference sequence). The length of the CDR3 is 16 residues.

The J gene is TRBJ2-1, the V gene TRBV18; a possible D gene is TRBD1 (8 bases). From germline, CDR1 is KGHSH and CDR2 LQKENI. The CDR3 is 15 residues long. Trimming removed 6 bases at V and 6 bases at J, with 18 bases between. CDR3 region: CASSPTGGVGNEQFF. Here the CDR3 DNA reads TGTGCCAGCTCCCCTACAGGGGGGGTCGGCAATGAGCAGTTCTTC.